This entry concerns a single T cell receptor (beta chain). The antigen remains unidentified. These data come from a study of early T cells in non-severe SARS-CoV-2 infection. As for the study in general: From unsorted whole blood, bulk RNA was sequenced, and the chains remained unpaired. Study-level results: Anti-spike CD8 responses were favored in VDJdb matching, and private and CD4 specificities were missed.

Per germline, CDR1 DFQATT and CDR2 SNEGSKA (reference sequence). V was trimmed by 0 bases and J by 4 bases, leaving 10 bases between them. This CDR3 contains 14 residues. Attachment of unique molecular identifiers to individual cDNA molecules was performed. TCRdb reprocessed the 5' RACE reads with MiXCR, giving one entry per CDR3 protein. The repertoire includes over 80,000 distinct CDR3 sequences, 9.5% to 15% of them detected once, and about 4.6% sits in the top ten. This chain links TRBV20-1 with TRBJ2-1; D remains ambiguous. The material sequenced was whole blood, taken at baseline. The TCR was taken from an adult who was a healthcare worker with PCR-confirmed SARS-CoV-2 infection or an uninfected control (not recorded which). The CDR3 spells CSARDQPFYNEQFF. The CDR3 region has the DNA TGCAGTGCTAGAGATCAACCTTTTTACAATGAGCAGTTCTTC.